This section outlines one T cell receptor (beta chain) sequence together with its context. This clonotype was detected ten times or more. No antigen is known for it. The input lacks base qualities; no much larger clone sits a single base away. This sample is drawn from a study of response to subunit inactivated influenza vaccine (dated by TCRdb to between 2018 and 2020). For the study in its entirety: The study used deep quantitative T cell receptor repertoire profiling to track responses to a trivalent subunit inactivated influenza vaccine.

The method was RT-PCR. Sequenced using an Illumina HiSeq 2500. TCRdb handled the public reads itself, with Q25 trimming in fastp and clone calling in MiXCR, and kept productive beta chains. Identical CDR3 protein sequences are pooled into one entry, listed with their most common genes and DNA. This sample lists approximately 490,000 distinct CDR3 sequences; less than 7.5% were detected once. Jointly, the top ten make up around 14% of the sample. The germline V gene (reference sequence) yields MNHEY for CDR1 and SMNVEV for CDR2. The junction shows trimming of 6 bases on V and 6 bases on J, and the gene matches do not reach 13 bases of it. The CDR3 contains 16 residues, cysteine and phenylalanine counted. Only the CDR3 region is kept as DNA, spanning 48 bases read in frame from base 1. Broad study findings and their caveats: The authors suggested that each seasonal influenza vaccination may recruit only a limited number of new T cells.

Source: PBMCs from blood, taken roughly 24 months after vaccination. Here the chain combines TRBV27 and TRBJ2-7, with 11 bases matching TRBD2. The clonotype originates from a man aged 45-69 years who received an inactivated influenza vaccine. Donor details come from another sample of the same person, matched by shared clones. The CDR3: CASRLIRLAGKGEQYF. The nucleotide sequence is TGTGCCAGCAGACTTATCAGACTAGCGGGAAAAGGCGAGCAGTACTTC.